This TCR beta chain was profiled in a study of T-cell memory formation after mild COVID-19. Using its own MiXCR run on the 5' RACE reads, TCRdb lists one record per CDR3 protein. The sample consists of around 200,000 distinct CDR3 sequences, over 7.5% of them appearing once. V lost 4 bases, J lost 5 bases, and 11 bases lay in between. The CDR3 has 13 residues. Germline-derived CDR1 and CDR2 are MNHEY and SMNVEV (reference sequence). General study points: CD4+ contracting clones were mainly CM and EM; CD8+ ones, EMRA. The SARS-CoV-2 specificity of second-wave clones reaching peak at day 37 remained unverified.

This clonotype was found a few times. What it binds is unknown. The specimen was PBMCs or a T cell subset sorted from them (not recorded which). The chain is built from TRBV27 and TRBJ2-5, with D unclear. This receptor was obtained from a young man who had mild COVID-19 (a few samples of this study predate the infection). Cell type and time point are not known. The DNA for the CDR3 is TGTGCCAGCAGTTCACGTAGCAGGGAGACCCAGTACTTC. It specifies CASSSRSRETQYF.